The present T cell receptor beta chain was sequenced within a study of CD4 and CD8 cells across lung adenocarcinoma regions. Using its own MiXCR run on the PCR reads, TCRdb lists one record per CDR3 protein. The table lists roughly 7,100 distinct CDR3 sequences, roughly 40% of them singletons. Donors had localized lung adenocarcinoma, a non-small cell lung cancer. Material for sequencing was CD4+ T cells from the margin of a lung tumor. The TCR sequence derives from a male donor with lung adenocarcinoma. The CD4 and CD8 labels of this study may be unreliable.

This CDR3 reads CSAMAAPIAKNIQYF. The CDR3 DNA sequence: TGCAGTGCTATGGCGGCGCCTATAGCCAAAAACATTCAGTACTTC. J is TRBJ2-4 and V is TRBV20-1, with D uncertain. V was shortened by 4 bases and J by 0 bases, with 13 bases between the two germline ends. The germline V gene encodes CDR1 DFQATT and CDR2 SNEGSKA (reference sequence). The CDR3 runs 15 residues.